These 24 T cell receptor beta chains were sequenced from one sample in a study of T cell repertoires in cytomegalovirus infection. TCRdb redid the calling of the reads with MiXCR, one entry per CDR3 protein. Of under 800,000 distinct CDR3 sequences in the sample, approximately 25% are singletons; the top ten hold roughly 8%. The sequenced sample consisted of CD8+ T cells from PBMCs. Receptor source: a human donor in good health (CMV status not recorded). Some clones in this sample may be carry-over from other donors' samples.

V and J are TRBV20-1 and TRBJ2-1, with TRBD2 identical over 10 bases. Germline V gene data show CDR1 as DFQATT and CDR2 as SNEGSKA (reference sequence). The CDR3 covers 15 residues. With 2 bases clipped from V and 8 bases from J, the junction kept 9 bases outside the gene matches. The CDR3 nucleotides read TGCAGTGCTAGAACACTAGCGGGGACCTGGGATGAGCAGTTCTTC. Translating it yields CSARTLAGTWDEQFF.

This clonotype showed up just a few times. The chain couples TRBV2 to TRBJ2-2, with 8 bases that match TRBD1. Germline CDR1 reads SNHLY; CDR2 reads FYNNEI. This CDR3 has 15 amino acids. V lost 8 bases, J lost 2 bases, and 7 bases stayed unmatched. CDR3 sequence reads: CASRGQGRNTGELFF. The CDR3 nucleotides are TGTGCCAGCCGAGGACAGGGAAGAAACACCGGGGAGCTGTTTTTT.

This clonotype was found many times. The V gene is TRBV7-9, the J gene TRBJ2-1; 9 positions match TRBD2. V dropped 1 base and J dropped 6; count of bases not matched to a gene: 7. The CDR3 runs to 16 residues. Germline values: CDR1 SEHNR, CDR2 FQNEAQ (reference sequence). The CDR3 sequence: CASSLVPSGVLNEQFF. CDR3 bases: TGTGCCAGCAGCTTAGTGCCTAGCGGGGTACTCAATGAGCAGTTCTTC.

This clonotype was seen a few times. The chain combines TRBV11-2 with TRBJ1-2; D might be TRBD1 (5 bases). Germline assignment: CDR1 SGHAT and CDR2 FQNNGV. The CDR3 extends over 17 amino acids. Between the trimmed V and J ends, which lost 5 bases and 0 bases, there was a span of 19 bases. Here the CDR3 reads CASSLGEGSISNYGYTF. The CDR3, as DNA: TGTGCCAGCAGCCTGGGGGAGGGAAGCATTTCTAACTATGGCTACACCTTC.

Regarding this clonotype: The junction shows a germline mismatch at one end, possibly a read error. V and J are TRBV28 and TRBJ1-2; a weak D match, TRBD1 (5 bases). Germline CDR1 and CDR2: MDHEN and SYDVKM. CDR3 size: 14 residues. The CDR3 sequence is CVSREIGGDYGYTF. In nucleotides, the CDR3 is TGTGTCAGCAGGGAGATAGGAGGAGACTATGGCTACACCTTC.

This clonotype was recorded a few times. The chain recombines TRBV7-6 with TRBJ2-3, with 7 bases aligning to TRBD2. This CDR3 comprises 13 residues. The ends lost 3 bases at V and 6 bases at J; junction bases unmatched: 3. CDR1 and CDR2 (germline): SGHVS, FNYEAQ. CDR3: CASSLRGMDTQYF. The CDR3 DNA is TGTGCCAGCAGCTTGCGGGGGATGGATACGCAGTATTTT.

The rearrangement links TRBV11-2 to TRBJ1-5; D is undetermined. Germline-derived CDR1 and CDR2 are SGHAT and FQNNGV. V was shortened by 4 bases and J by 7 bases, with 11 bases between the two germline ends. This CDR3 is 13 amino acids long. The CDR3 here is CASSSWEGQPQHF. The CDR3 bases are TGTGCCAGCAGCTCCTGGGAAGGACAGCCCCAGCATTTT. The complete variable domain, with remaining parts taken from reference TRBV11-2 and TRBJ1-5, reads EAGVAQSPRYKIIEKRQSVAFWCNPISGHATLYWYQQILGQGPKLLIQFQNNGVVDDSQLPKDRFSAERLKGVDSTLKIQPAKLEDSAVYLCASSSWEGQPQHFGDGTRLSIL.

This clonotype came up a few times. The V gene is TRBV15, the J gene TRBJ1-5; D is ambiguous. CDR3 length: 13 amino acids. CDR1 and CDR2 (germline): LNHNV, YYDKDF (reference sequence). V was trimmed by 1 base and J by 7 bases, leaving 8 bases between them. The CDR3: CATSRAWGQPQHF. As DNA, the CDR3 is TGTGCCACCAGCAGAGCTTGGGGACAGCCCCAGCATTTT.

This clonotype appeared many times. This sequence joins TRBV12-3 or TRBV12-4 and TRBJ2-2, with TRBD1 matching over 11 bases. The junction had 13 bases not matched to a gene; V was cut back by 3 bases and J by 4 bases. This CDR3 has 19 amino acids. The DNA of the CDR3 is TGTGCCAGCAGTTTGAAGTCGTGGACAGGGGGCGCGTTCACCGGGGAGCTGTTTTTT. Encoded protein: CASSLKSWTGGAFTGELFF.

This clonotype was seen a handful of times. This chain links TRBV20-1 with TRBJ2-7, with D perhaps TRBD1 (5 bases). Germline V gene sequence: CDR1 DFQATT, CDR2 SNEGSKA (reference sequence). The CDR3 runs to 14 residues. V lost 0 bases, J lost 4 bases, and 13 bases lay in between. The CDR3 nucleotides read TGCAGTGCTAGAGATAGACAGTCCCCTTACGAGCAGTACTTC. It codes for CSARDRQSPYEQYF.

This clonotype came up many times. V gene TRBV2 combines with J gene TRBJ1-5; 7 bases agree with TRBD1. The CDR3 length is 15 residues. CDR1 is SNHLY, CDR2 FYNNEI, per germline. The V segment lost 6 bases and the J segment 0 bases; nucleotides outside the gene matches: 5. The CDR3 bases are TGTGCCAGCAGGGCGACAGGGAGTAGCAATCAGCCCCAGCATTTT. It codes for CASRATGSSNQPQHF. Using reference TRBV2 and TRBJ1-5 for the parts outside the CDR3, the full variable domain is EPEVTQTPSHQVTQMGQEVILRCVPISNHLYFYWYRQILGQKVEFLVSFYNNEISEKSEIFDDQFSVERPDGSNFTLKIRSTKLEDSAMYFCASRATGSSNQPQHFGDGTRLSIL.

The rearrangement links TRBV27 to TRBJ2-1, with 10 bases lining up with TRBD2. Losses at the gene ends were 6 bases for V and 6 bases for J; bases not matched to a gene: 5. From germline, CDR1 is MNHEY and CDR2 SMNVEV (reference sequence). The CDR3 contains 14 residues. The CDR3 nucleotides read TGTGCCAGCAGAATAGCGGGGGGATCCAATGAGCAGTTCTTC. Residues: CASRIAGGSNEQFF.

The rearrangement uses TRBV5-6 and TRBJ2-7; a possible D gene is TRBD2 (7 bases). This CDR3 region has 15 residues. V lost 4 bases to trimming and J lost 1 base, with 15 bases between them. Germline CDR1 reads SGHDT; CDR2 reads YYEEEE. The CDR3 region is CASSPGGQSSYEQYF. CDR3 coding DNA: TGTGCCAGCAGCCCGGGAGGACAGTCTTCCTACGAGCAGTACTTC.

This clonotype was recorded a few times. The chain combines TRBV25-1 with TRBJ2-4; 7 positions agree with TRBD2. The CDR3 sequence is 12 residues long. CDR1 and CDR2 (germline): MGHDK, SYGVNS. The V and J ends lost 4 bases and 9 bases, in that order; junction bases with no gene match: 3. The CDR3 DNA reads TGTGCCAGCAGTGTGGGGGGGGGCATTCAGTACTTC. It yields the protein CASSVGGGIQYF.

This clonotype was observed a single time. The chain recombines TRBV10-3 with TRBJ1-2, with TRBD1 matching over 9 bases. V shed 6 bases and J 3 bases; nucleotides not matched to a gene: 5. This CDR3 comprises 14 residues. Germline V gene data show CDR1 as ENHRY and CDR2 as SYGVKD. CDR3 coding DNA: TGTGCCATCAGGAACCGGGACAGGGACTATGGCTACACCTTC. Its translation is CAIRNRDRDYGYTF.

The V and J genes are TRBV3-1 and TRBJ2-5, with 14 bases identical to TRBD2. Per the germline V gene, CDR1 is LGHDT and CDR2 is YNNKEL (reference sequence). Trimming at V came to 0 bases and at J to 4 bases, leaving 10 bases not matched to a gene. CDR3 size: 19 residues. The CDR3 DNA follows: TGTGCCAGCAGCCAAGAGGCGACTAGCGGGGGGGCCGATTCAGAGACCCAGTACTTC. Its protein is CASSQEATSGGADSETQYF.

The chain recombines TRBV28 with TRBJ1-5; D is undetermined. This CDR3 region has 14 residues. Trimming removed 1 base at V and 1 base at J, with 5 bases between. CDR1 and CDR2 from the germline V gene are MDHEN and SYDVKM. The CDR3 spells CASSLYASNQPQHF. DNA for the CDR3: TGTGCCAGCAGTTTATACGCCAGCAATCAGCCCCAGCATTTT.

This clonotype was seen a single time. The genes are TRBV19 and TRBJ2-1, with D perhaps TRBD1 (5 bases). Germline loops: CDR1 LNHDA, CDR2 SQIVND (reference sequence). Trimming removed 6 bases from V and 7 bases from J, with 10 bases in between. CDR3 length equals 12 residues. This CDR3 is CASRVGPNEQFF. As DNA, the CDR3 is TGTGCCAGTAGGGTGGGGCCAAATGAGCAGTTCTTC.

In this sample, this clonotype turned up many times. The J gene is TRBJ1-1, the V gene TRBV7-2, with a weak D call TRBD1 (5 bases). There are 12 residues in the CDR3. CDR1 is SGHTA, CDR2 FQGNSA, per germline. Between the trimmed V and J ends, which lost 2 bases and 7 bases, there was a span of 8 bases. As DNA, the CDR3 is TGTGCCAGCAGCTTACTAGGACATGAAGCTTTCTTT. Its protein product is CASSLLGHEAFF.

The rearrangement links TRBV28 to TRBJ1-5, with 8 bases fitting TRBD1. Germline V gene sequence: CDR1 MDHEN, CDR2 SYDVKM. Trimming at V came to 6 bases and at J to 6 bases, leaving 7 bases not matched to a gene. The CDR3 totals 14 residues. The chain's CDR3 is CASSPDRVGQPQHF. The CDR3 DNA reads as TGTGCCAGCAGCCCGGACAGGGTCGGTCAGCCCCAGCATTTT.

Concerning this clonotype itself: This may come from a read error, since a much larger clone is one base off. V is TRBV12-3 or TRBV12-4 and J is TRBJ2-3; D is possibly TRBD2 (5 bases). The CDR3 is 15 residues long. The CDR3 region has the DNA TGTGTCAGCAGCCCAGAGGGCCCCGACACAGATACGCAGTATTTT. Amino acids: CVSSPEGPDTDTQYF.

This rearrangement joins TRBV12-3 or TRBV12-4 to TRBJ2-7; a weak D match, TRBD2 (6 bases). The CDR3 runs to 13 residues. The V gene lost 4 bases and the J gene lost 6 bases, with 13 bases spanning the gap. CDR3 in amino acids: CASSSTLGGEQYF. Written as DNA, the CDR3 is TGTGCCAGCAGTTCGACCCTCGGGGGCGAGCAGTACTTC.

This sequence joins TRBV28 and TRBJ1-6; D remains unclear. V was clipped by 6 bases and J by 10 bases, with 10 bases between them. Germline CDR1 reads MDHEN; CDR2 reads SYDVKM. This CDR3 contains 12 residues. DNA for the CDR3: TGTGCCAGCAGCGATAGGACCTCACCCCTCCACTTT. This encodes CASSDRTSPLHF.

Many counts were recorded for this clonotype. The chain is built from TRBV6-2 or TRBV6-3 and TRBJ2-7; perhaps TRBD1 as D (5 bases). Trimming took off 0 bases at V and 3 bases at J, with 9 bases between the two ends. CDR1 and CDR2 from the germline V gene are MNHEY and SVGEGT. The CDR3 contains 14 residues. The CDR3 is CASSYSGQNYEQYV. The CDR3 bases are TGTGCCAGCAGTTACTCGGGGCAGAACTACGAGCAGTACGTC.